This T cell receptor beta chain was found in a study of blood T cell repertoires in COVID-19 (dated by TCRdb to 2018 to 2021). With regard to the full study: Samples from collaborators originated in the United States, Italy and Spain and spanned both the acute and convalescent phases of COVID-19. Samples were obtained from the ongoing ImmuneRACE study (first 160 participants) and from over 1,000 subjects provided by 6 global collaborators. The repertoires were released in a freely available public database intended as a resource for research on the immune response to SARS-CoV-2. Where available, HLA class I and class II types were obtained from metadata supplied by the sample provider rather than from assay-based typing. The material from the prospective study consisted of cDNA or gDNA derived from T cells, B-cell-depleted T cells, or PBMCs. Subjects who had been exposed to COVID-19, were actively infected with it, or had recovered from it provided the deeply sampled blood TCRbeta repertoires that made up the dataset. Nearly every sample came with metadata listing a de-identified subject ID, COVID-19 status, age in years and sex. Results the study describes overall, beyond this receptor: Clinical and demographic metadata were provided uncurated, with the amount varying by source and participant.

Whole blood was collected in K2EDTA tubes by collaborating institutions according to the institutions' own protocols. For TCRbeta analysis, collaborator samples were shipped as frozen whole blood, as isolated PBMCs, or as DNA extracted from either sample type. TCRbeta CDR3 regions were amplified from genomic DNA by means of the immunoSEQ Assay, a bias-controlled multiplex PCR. In the original analysis: The number of nucleated cells in each sample was estimated from the amplification of reference gene primers within the assay. Sequence reads were collapsed and filtered to measure the absolute abundance of every unique TCRbeta CDR3 rearrangement. For each sample, productive Simpson clonality was calculated by taking the square root of Simpson's diversity index across productive rearrangements. The table was pulled from immuneACCESS by TCRdb, which kept in-frame rearrangements only. Such tables lose some clones; where checked, under half of the loss comes from unresolved V genes, and the rest has no known cause. The V and J calls and clone size come from that table; D and trimming were worked out from the DNA. The sample records approximately 210,000 clones, around four fifths of which are singletons. The ten most abundant clones make up under 3% of the sample.

Notes on this clone: The antigen it recognizes is unknown. No base quality information exists; no much larger clone differs at one position.

The sample was peripheral blood. The sequence was collected from a woman between 40 and 50 years old with active or convalescent COVID-19.

DNA sequence: TGCAGTGCTAGTGGGCACACAGATACGCAGTATTTT. Its product reads: CSASGHTDTQYF. The chain uses TRBV20-1 and TRBJ2-3; the D gene is unclear. The CDR3, from cysteine to phenylalanine, totals 12 residues. The only DNA kept is the CDR3, 36 bases in frame from the first base. V is reduced by 3 bases and J by 2 bases, leaving a spacing of 6 bases between them. CDR1 and CDR2 are read off the germline V gene (reference sequence) as DFQATT and SNEGSKA.